The 24 T cell receptor beta chains below come from one sample, sequenced in a study of T cells in Graves' hyperthyroidism and ophthalmopathy. From RNA transcripts, TCR beta CDR3 regions were amplified. A first-round RT-PCR of the TCR CDR3 used the HTBI primer set. TCRdb re-called the multiplex PCR reads through MiXCR, storing one row per CDR3 protein. The table records 250,000 or so distinct CDR3 sequences, 13% to 15% of them present only once. The sequenced sample consisted of blood. The receptor source for this set is a woman aged 40-49 years with Graves' hyperthyroidism that later progressed to Graves' ophthalmopathy.

This clonotype was seen many times. This chain connects TRBV28 to TRBJ2-7; D may be TRBD2 (6 bases). The V and J ends lost 1 base and 4 bases respectively, with 14 bases between them. Germline-derived CDR1 and CDR2 are MDHEN and SYDVKM. The CDR3 contains 15 residues. CDR3 DNA sequence: TGTGCCAGCAGTTTATCCGGGAGTAAGCCATACGAGCAGTACTTC. It specifies CASSLSGSKPYEQYF.

This clonotype was seen ten or more times. The chain uses TRBV24-1 and TRBJ2-1; D possibly uses TRBD1 or TRBD2 (5 bases each). The V end lost 6 bases, the J end lost 4 bases, and 9 bases lay between the germline ends. The germline V gene has CDR1 KGHDR and CDR2 SFDVKD. This CDR3 is built from 13 residues. This CDR3 reads CATSSGAYNEQFF. In DNA form, the CDR3 reads TGTGCCACCAGTTCCGGGGCTTACAATGAGCAGTTCTTC.

There are many counts of this clonotype. J is TRBJ1-2 and V is TRBV28; 7 bases are shared with TRBD1. J was trimmed by 4 bases and V by 2 bases; bases with no gene match: 4. Germline values: CDR1 MDHEN, CDR2 SYDVKM. This CDR3 spans 14 amino acids. The CDR3 sequence is CASSLNRGTYGYTF. DNA for the CDR3: TGTGCCAGCAGTTTAAACAGGGGAACCTATGGCTACACCTTC.

This clonotype was seen at least ten times. The chain combines TRBV30 with TRBJ2-5, with D unclear. V shed 0 bases and J shed 4 bases, with 9 bases lying between them. CDR1 is GTSNPN, CDR2 SVGIG, per germline (reference sequence). This CDR3 comprises 13 residues. CDR3 in amino acids: CAWSVEAPETQYF. The CDR3 region has the DNA TGTGCCTGGAGTGTAGAGGCACCAGAGACCCAGTACTTC. Using reference TRBV30 and TRBJ2-5 for the parts outside the CDR3, the full variable domain is SQTIHQWPATLVQPVGSPLSLECTVEGTSNPNLYWYRQAAGRGLQLLFYSVGIGQISSEVPQNLSASRPQDRQFILSSKKLLLSDSGFYLCAWSVEAPETQYFGPGTRLLVL.

This clonotype was counted many times. The rearrangement joins TRBV28 to TRBJ2-1, with D perhaps TRBD2 (6 bases). Germline assignment: CDR1 MDHEN and CDR2 SYDVKM. With 3 bases removed from V and 3 bases from J, the gap between germline ends came to 12 bases. The CDR3 loop spans 15 amino acids. CDR3 region: CASSFLVGSYNEQFF. CDR3 in DNA: TGTGCCAGCAGTTTTCTTGTCGGGAGCTACAATGAGCAGTTCTTC.

In this sample, this clonotype turned up many times. The chain recombines TRBV15 with TRBJ2-5, with TRBD1 matching 7 bases. The CDR3 extends over 18 amino acids. Unmatched junction bases numbered 15, after V lost 3 bases and J lost 2 bases. Germline lookup yields CDR1 LNHNV and CDR2 YYDKDF (reference sequence). This CDR3 is CATSSDRVPLSSQETQYF. CDR3 DNA sequence: TGTGCCACCAGCAGTGACAGGGTCCCCCTTTCCTCTCAAGAGACCCAGTACTTC.

This clonotype was observed at least ten times. The chain employs TRBV12-3 or TRBV12-4 and TRBJ1-5; the D gene is possibly TRBD1 (5 bases). There are 13 residues in the CDR3. V was pared by 3 bases and J by 7 bases, with 10 bases between. CDR3: CASSLGVRQPQHF. The CDR3 region has the DNA TGTGCCAGCAGTTTGGGGGTAAGACAGCCCCAGCATTTT.

CDR3 bases: TGCAGCGTTGTGGTGGCGCGGGGCACCTACGAGCAGTACTTC. Translating it yields CSVVVARGTYEQYF. This rearrangement joins TRBV29-1 to TRBJ2-7; tentatively, D is TRBD2 (6 bases). This CDR3 is built from 14 residues. The germline CDR1 and CDR2 sequences are SQVTM and ANQGSEA. Trimming cost V 4 bases and J 2 bases, with 15 bases left between them.

This clonotype was picked up one time. The chain is built from TRBV7-2 and TRBJ2-5, with TRBD2 as a possible D gene (7 bases). Trimming removed 5 bases at V and 4 bases at J, with 17 bases between. The CDR3 is made up of 15 amino acids. Germline V CDR1 and CDR2: SGHTA, FQGNSA. DNA of the CDR3: TGTGCCAGCAGCCCCCGGGGAGGGGGAGGAGAGACCCAGTACTTC. It specifies CASSPRGGGGETQYF.

This clonotype has a count of ten or more. V is TRBV3-1 and J is TRBJ2-7; D not resolved. The CDR3 has 14 residues. The germline V gene has CDR1 LGHDT and CDR2 YNNKEL (reference sequence). V lost 3 bases, J lost 7 bases, and 16 bases lay in between. This CDR3 is CASSQASSPVEQYF. DNA for the CDR3: TGTGCCAGCAGCCAGGCCAGTAGTCCAGTGGAGCAGTACTTC.

This clonotype is large (0.1 to 1%). V is TRBV30 and J is TRBJ1-1, with D hard to call. CDR1 and CDR2 from the germline V gene are GTSNPN and SVGIG (reference sequence). Trimming removed 0 bases at V and 0 bases at J, with 5 bases between. The CDR3 has 13 residues. Written as DNA, the CDR3 is TGTGCCTGGAGTGTAGCACTGAACACTGAAGCTTTCTTT. Amino acid sequence: CAWSVALNTEAFF.

The V and J genes are TRBV13 and TRBJ2-1; D might be TRBD1 or TRBD2, each matching 6 bases. V was pared by 4 bases and J by 4 bases, with 20 bases between. CDR1 is PRHDT, CDR2 FYEKMQ, per germline (reference sequence). The CDR3 length is 17 residues. CDR3: CASSSGGLGRAYNEQFF. DNA of the CDR3: TGTGCCAGCAGCTCCGGGGGCTTAGGTCGGGCTTACAATGAGCAGTTCTTC.

This clonotype came up many times. This CDR3 is CASSFEGTSSAGELFF. CDR3 DNA: TGCGCCAGCAGCTTTGAGGGGACTAGCTCGGCCGGGGAGCTGTTTTTT. V and J are TRBV5-1 and TRBJ2-2, with 9 bases matching TRBD2. The J segment lost 6 bases and the V segment lost 2 bases, leaving 8 bases of the junction unmatched. Germline loops: CDR1 SGHRS, CDR2 YFSETQ. This CDR3 has 16 residues.

This clonotype is deemed medium-sized. The J gene is TRBJ1-6, the V gene TRBV10-3, with unresolved D. This CDR3 comprises 17 residues. The germline V gene encodes CDR1 ENHRY and CDR2 SYGVKD. V dropped 3 bases and J dropped 4 bases, with 16 bases sitting between them. The CDR3 nucleotides are TGTGCCATCAGTGATACCGGCATTTCAGAGTATAATTCACCCCTCCACTTT. Its protein is CAISDTGISEYNSPLHF.

In this sample, this clonotype turned up many times. The chain couples TRBV12-3 or TRBV12-4 to TRBJ2-7, with a possible D match to TRBD2 (5 bases). The CDR3 consists of 12 residues. Trimming left V 2 bases short and J 3 bases short, with 5 bases between. This CDR3 is CASSLRGYEQYF. The CDR3 nucleotides are TGTGCCAGCAGTTTACGGGGCTACGAGCAGTACTTC.

Ten or more counts support this clonotype. This rearrangement joins TRBV2 to TRBJ2-3; 7 nucleotides align to TRBD2. CDR3 length: 13 amino acids. CDR1 SNHLY and CDR2 FYNNEI come from the germline V gene. With V trimmed by 8 bases and J by 6 bases, 8 bases remained unmatched. CDR3 bases: TGTGCCAGCCCGGGGGGACCGTTGGATACGCAGTATTTT. Its translation: CASPGGPLDTQYF.

This clonotype was seen at least ten times. The J gene is TRBJ2-3, the V gene TRBV3-1; TRBD1 or TRBD2 may be the D gene (6 bases each). This CDR3 is built from 14 residues. V lost 5 bases and J lost 7, with 16 bases in between. Germline values: CDR1 LGHDT, CDR2 YNNKEL (reference sequence). The CDR3 loop reads CASSSQGTAHTQYF. CDR3 DNA sequence: TGTGCCAGCAGCTCGCAGGGGACTGCACATACGCAGTATTTT.

Many counts were recorded for this clonotype. V usage is TRBV9 and J usage is TRBJ2-1, with D possibly being TRBD2 (6 bases). V shed 0 bases and J shed 8 bases, with 15 bases lying between them. Germline lookup yields CDR1 SGDLS and CDR2 YYNGEE. The CDR3 totals 15 residues. CDR3 region: CASSVGGLLGDEQFF. The CDR3 DNA sequence: TGTGCCAGCAGCGTAGGGGGACTCCTAGGGGATGAGCAGTTCTTC.

The rearrangement joins TRBV27 to TRBJ2-2, with D perhaps given as TRBD1 or TRBD2 (5 bases each). The CDR3 extends over 16 amino acids. Trimming removed 2 bases from V and 2 bases from J, with 12 bases in between. Germline V gene data show CDR1 as MNHEY and CDR2 as SMNVEV (reference sequence). CDR3 in DNA: TGTGCCAGCAGTTTAAGGGGCGGGCCCAACACCGGGGAGCTGTTTTTT. Amino acids: CASSLRGGPNTGELFF.

This clonotype was counted only a few times. The chain carries TRBV5-6 and TRBJ1-2, with 7 bases that match TRBD1. The CDR3 extends over 14 amino acids. The V gene end was trimmed by 3 bases and the J gene end by 4 bases; junction bases not matched to a gene: 6. CDR1 SGHDT and CDR2 YYEEEE come from the germline V gene. DNA of the CDR3: TGTGCCAGCAGCTCCACCGGGACAGTCTATGGCTACACCTTC. This encodes CASSSTGTVYGYTF.

The chain combines TRBV5-6 with TRBJ1-6; no reliable D call. Germline V lookup: CDR1 SGHDT, CDR2 YYEEEE. The CDR3 is 16 residues long. Trimming pared 0 bases from V and 10 bases from J, leaving 17 bases between. The CDR3 bases are TGTGCCAGCAGCTTGGGGCCGGTGGTCTCAAACTCACCCCTCCACTTT. Protein: CASSLGPVVSNSPLHF.

This clonotype was observed at least ten times. The chain has TRBV19 and TRBJ2-2, with 7 nucleotides matching TRBD2. CDR1 and CDR2 (germline): LNHDA, SQIVND (reference sequence). V shed 4 bases and J 4 bases; nucleotides not matched to a gene: 6. This CDR3 is built from 15 residues. CDR3 DNA: TGTGCCAGTAGTACTCGGACGGGGGGCACCGGGGAGCTGTTTTTT. This translates into CASSTRTGGTGELFF.

This clonotype was seen many times. V is TRBV19 and J is TRBJ2-2; D might be TRBD1 or TRBD2, each matching 5 bases. V shed 3 bases and J shed 1 base, with 9 bases lying between them. The germline V gene encodes CDR1 LNHDA and CDR2 SQIVND (reference sequence). The CDR3 is 15 residues long. The CDR3 DNA follows: TGTGCCAGTAGTATGGGACGGATGAACACCGGGGAGCTGTTTTTT. This translates into CASSMGRMNTGELFF.

This clonotype was seen ten or more times. The rearrangement joins TRBV20-1 to TRBJ2-3; 7 nucleotides align to TRBD2. V shed 3 bases and J 3 bases; nucleotides not matched to a gene: 9. The germline V gene has CDR1 DFQATT and CDR2 SNEGSKA (reference sequence). CDR3 length: 15 residues. This chain's CDR3 is CSAREAGSGTDTQYF. The CDR3 DNA is TGCAGTGCTAGGGAAGCGGGAAGTGGTACAGATACGCAGTATTTT.